What follows are 2 T cell receptor beta chains derived from one specimen sequenced in a study of Ad26.COV2.S vaccination and SARS-CoV-2 variants. The treatment was: 19 received Ad26.COV2.S at low or high dose, single or two shots; 5 received placebo; per-sample allocation not given. After the first vaccine or placebo injection, samples were drawn on day 63. Measured with immunoSEQ multiplex PCR; TCRdb has only the in-frame clones, and not every one. Here the sample spans roughly 380,000 clones, 85% being singletons. The source was peripheral blood, collected in a trial of Ad26.COV2.S vaccine versus placebo. The receptors shown here come from a person between 18 and 65 years old who received the Ad26.COV2.S COVID-19 vaccine or a placebo.

V and J are TRBV14 and TRBJ2-7, with 12 bases aligning to TRBD2. Trimming cost V 0 bases and J 1 base; bases outside gene matches: 4. The CDR3 has 17 residues. Germline CDR1 is SGHDN and CDR2 is FVKESK. CDR3 coding DNA: TGTGCCAGCAGCCAAGATACGGGACTAGCGGGTTCCTACGAGCAGTACTTC. It encodes CASSQDTGLAGSYEQYF.

This chain joins TRBV28 and TRBJ2-3, with D possibly being TRBD1 or TRBD2 (6 bases each). Trimming cost V 3 bases and J 3 bases, with 16 bases left between them. The CDR3 runs to 16 residues. Germline V CDR1 and CDR2: MDHEN, SYDVKM. CDR3 nucleotides: TGTGCCAGCAGTTTGGGGGGCACAAGGGTGACAGATACGCAGTATTTT. Protein: CASSLGGTRVTDTQYF.